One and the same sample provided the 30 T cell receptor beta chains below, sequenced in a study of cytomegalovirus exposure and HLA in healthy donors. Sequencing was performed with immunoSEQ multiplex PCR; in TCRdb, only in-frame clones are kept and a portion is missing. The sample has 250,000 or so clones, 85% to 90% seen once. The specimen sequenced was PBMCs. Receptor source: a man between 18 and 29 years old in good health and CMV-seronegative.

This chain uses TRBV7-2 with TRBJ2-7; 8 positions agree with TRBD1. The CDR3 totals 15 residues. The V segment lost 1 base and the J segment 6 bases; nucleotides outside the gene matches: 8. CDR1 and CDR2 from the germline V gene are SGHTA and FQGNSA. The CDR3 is CASSLGTGWAFEQYF. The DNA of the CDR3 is TGTGCCAGCAGCTTAGGGACAGGGTGGGCCTTCGAGCAGTACTTC. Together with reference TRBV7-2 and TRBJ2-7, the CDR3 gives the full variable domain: GAGVSQSPSNKVTEKGKDVELRCDPISGHTALYWYRQSLGQGLEFLIYFQGNSAPDKSGLPSDRFSAERTGGSVSTLTIQRTQQEDSAVYLCASSLGTGWAFEQYFGPGTRLTVT.

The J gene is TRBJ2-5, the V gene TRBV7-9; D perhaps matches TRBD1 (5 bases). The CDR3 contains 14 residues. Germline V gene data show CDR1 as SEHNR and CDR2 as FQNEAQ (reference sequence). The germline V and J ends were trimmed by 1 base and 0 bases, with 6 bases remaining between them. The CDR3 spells CASSLDRYQETQYF. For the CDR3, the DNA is TGTGCCAGCAGCTTAGACAGGTACCAAGAGACCCAGTACTTC. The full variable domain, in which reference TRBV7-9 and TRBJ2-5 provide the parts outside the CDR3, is DTGVSQNPRHKITKRGQNVTFRCDPISEHNRLYWYRQTLGQGPEFLTYFQNEAQLEKSRLLSDRFSAERPKGSFSTLEIQRTEQGDSAMYLCASSLDRYQETQYFGPGTRLLVL.

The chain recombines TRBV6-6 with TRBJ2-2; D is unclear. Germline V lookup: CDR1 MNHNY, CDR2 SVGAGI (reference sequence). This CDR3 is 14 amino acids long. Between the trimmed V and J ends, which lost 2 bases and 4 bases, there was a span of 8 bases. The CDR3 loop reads CASSYMLGTGELFF. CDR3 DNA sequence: TGTGCCAGCAGTTACATGCTCGGCACCGGGGAGCTGTTTTTT.

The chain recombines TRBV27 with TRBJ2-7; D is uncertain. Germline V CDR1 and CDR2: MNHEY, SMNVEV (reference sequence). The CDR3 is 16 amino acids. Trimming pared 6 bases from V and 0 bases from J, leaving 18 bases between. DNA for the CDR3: TGTGCCAGCAGCCGAAGCGACGCCTCCCTCTCCTACGAGCAGTACTTC. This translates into CASSRSDASLSYEQYF.

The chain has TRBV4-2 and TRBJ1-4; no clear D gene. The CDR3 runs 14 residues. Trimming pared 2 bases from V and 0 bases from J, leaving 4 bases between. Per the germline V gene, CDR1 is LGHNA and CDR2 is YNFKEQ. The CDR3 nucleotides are TGTGCCAGCAGCCAAACTGCAACTAATGAAAAACTGTTTTTT. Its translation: CASSQTATNEKLFF.

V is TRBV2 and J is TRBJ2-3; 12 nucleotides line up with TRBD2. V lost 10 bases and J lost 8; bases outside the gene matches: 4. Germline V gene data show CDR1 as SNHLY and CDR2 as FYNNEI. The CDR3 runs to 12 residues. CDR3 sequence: CATSGGGGTQYF. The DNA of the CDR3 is TGTGCCACTAGCGGGGGGGGTGGTACGCAGTATTTT.

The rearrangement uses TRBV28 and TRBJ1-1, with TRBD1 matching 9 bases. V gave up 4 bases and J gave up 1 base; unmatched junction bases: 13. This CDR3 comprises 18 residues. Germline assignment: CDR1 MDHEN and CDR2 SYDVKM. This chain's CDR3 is CASSSGTGTLIKNTEAFF. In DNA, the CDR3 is TGTGCCAGCAGTTCGGGGACAGGGACATTAATTAAGAACACTGAAGCTTTCTTT.

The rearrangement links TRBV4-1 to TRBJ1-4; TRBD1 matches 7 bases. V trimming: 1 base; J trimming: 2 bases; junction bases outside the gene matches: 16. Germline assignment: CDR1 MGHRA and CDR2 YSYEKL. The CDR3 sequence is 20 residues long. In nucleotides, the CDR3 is TGCGCCAGCAGCCAAGGACAACAGGGGCCCTATTTTAGGACTAATGAAAAACTGTTTTTT. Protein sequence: CASSQGQQGPYFRTNEKLFF.

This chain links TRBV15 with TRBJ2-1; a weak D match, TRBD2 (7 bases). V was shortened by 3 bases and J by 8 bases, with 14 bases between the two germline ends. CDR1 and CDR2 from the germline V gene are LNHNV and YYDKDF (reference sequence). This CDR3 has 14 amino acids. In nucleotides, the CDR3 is TGTGCCACCAGCAGGGGAGGGGGGGGCTATGAGCAGTTCTTC. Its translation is CATSRGGGGYEQFF.

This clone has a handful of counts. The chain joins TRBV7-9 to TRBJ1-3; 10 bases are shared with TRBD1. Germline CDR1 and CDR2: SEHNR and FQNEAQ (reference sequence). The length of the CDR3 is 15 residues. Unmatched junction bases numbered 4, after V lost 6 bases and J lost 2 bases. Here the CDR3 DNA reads TGTGCCAGCAGTCCGACAGGGGGCGCTGGAAACACCATATATTTT. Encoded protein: CASSPTGGAGNTIYF.

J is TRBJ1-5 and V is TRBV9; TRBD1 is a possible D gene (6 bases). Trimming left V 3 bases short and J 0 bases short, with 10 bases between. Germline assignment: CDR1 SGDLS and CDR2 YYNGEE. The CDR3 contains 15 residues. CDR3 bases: TGTGCCAGCAGCGGAGGGGGTAATAGCAATCAGCCCCAGCATTTT. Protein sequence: CASSGGGNSNQPQHF.

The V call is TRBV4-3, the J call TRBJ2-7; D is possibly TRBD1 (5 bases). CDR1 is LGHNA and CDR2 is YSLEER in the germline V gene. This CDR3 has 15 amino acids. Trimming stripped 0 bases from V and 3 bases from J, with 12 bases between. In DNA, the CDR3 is TGCGCCAGCAGCCAAGAGACAGTATCAAACTACGAGCAGTACTTC. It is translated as CASSQETVSNYEQYF.

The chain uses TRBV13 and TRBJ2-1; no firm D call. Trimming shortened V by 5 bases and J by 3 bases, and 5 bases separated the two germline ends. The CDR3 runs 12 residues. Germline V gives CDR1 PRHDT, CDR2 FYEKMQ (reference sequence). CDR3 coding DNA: TGTGCCAGCAGCCGCGACTACAATGAGCAGTTCTTC. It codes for CASSRDYNEQFF.

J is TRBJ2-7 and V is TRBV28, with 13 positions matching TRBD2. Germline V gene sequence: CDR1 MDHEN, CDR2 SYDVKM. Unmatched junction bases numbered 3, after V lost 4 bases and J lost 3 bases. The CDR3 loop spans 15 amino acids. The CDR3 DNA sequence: TGTGCCAGCAGTTACGGACTAGCGGGGGTCTACGAGCAGTACTTC. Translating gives CASSYGLAGVYEQYF.

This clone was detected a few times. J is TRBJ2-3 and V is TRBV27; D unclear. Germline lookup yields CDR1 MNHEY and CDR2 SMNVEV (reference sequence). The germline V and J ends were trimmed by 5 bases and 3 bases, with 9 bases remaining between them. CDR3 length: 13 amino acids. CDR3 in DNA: TGTGCCAGCAGTCCCCTTGTGACAGATACGCAGTATTTT. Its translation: CASSPLVTDTQYF.

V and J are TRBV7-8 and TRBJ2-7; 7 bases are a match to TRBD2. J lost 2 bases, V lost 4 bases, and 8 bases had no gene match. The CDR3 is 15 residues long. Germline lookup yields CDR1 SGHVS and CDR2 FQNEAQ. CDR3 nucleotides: TGTGCCAGCAGCTCCCGAGGCGGGGGAACCTACGAGCAGTACTTC. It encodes CASSSRGGGTYEQYF.

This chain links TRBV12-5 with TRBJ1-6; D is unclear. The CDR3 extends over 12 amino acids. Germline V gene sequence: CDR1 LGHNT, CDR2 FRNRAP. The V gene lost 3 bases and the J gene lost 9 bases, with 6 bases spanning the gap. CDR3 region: CASGLPSSPLHF. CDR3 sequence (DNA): TGTGCTAGTGGTTTACCTAGTTCACCCCTCCACTTT. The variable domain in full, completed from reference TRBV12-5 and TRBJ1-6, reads DARVTQTPRHKVTEMGQEVTMRCQPILGHNTVFWYRQTMMQGLELLAYFRNRAPLDDSGMPKDRFSAEMPDATLATLKIQPSEPRDSAVYFCASGLPSSPLHFGNGTRLTVT.

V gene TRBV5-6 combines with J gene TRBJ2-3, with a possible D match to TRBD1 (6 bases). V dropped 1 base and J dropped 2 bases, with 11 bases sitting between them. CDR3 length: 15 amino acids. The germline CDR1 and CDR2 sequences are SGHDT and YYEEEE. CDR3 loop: CASSLLTGDTDTQYF. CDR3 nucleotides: TGTGCCAGCAGCTTGCTGACAGGAGACACAGATACGCAGTATTTT.

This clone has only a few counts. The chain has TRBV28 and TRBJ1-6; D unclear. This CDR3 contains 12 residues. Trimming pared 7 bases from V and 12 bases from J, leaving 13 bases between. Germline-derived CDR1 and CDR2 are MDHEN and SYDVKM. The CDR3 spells CASTPPRGPLHF. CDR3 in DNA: TGTGCCAGCACCCCCCCCCGGGGACCCCTCCACTTT.

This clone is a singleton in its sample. This chain's CDR3 is CASSNTDTQYF. Here the CDR3 DNA reads TGTGCCAGCAGCAACACAGATACGCAGTATTTT. The rearrangement links TRBV6-5 to TRBJ2-3; D is unclear. The length of the CDR3 is 11 residues. Looked up from germline, CDR1 is MNHEY and CDR2 is SVGAGI. The V end was cut by 6 bases, the J end by 2 bases, with 3 bases between.

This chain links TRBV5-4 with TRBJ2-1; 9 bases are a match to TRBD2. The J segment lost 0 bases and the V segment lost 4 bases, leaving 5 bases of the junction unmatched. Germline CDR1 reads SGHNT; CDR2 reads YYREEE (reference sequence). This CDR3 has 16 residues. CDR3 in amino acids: CASSDSGGFSYNEQFF. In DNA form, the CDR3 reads TGTGCCAGCAGCGATAGCGGGGGCTTCTCCTACAATGAGCAGTTCTTC.

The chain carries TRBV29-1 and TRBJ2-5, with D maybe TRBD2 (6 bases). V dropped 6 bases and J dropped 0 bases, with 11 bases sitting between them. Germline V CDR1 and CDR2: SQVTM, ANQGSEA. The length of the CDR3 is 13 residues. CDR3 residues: CSVARENQETQYF. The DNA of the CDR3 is TGCAGCGTAGCCCGGGAGAACCAAGAGACCCAGTACTTC.

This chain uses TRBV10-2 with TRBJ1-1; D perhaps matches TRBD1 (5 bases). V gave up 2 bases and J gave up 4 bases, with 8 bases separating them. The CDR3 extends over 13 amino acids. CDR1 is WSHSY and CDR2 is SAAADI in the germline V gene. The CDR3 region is CASSEVGGTEAFF. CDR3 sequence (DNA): TGCGCCAGCAGTGAGGTGGGGGGCACTGAAGCTTTCTTT.

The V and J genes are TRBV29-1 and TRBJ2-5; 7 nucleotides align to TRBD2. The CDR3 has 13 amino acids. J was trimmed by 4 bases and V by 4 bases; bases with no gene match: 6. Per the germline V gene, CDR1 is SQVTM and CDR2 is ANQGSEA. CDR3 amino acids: CSVGGSGGETQYF. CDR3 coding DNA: TGCAGCGTTGGGGGATCGGGGGGAGAGACCCAGTACTTC.

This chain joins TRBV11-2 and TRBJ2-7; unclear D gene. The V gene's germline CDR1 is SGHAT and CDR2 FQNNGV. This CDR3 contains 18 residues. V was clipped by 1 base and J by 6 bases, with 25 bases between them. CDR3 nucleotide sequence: TGTGCCAGCAGCTTAGGTGTCCTGTTTGACACCTCTTCTTTCGAGCAGTACTTC. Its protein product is CASSLGVLFDTSSFEQYF.

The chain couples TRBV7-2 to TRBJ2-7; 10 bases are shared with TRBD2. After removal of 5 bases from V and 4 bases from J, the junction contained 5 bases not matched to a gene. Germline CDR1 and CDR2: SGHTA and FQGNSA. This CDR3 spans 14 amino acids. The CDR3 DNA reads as TGTGCCAGCAGCCCTTGGACTAGCGGATACGAGCAGTACTTC. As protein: CASSPWTSGYEQYF.

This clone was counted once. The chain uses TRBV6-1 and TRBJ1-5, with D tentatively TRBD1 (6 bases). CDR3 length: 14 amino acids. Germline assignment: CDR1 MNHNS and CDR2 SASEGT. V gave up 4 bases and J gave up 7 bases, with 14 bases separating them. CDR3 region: CASSGGRGGQPQHF. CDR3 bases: TGTGCCAGCAGTGGGGGAAGGGGGGGACAGCCCCAGCATTTT.

The CDR3 is CAWSVFSGRLGTDTQYF. The CDR3 DNA is TGTGCCTGGAGTGTCTTTAGCGGGAGATTGGGCACAGATACGCAGTATTTT. The rearrangement links TRBV30 to TRBJ2-3; TRBD2 aligns across 9 bases. CDR3 length equals 17 residues. Trimming at V came to 0 bases and at J to 1 base, leaving 8 bases not matched to a gene. The germline V gene has CDR1 GTSNPN and CDR2 SVGIG (reference sequence).

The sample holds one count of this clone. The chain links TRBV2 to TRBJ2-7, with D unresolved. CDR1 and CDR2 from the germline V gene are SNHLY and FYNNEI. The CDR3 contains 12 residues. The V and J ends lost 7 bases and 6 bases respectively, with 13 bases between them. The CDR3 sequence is CASNYGLIEQYF. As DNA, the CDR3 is TGTGCCAGCAACTACGGATTAATCGAGCAGTACTTC.

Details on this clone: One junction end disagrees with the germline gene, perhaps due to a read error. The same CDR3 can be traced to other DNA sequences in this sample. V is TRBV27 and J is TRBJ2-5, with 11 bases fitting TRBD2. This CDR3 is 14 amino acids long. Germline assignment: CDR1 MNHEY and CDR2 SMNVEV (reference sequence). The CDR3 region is CASSHGLAGETQYF. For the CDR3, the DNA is TGCGCCAGCAGCCACGGACTAGCGGGCGAGACCCAGTACTTC.